The 19 T cell receptor beta chains reported below all come from one sample, sequenced in a study of beta chain features in type 1 diabetes. Of the isolated RNA, all was reverse transcribed, and so the sequenced material was expressed TCRB transcripts. The protocol was immunoSEQ multiplex PCR, while the TCRdb copy is restricted to in-frame clones and leaves out a portion. The repertoire has hundreds of thousands of clones, around an eighth of them found once; the top ten carry about 0.018%. Material for sequencing was naive CD4+ T cells from blood. These TCRs come from a man younger than 35 in good health.

The CDR3 sequence is CASSQGSLGGWETQYF. The CDR3 region has the DNA TGTGCCAGCAGCCAAGGCAGTCTCGGGGGGTGGGAGACCCAGTACTTC. V and J are TRBV7-2 and TRBJ2-5; 7 bases are shared with TRBD2. V shed 5 bases, J shed 5 bases, and the junction held 14 bases outside the gene matches. Germline-derived CDR1 and CDR2 are SGHTA and FQGNSA. There are 16 residues in the CDR3.

The chain links TRBV7-9 to TRBJ2-3; TRBD1 matches at 10 bases. The V gene's germline CDR1 is SEHNR and CDR2 FQNEAQ (reference sequence). The CDR3 has 16 residues. V shed 3 bases and J 5 bases; nucleotides not matched to a gene: 8. This CDR3 is CASSFYVTGGEDTQYF. DNA of the CDR3: TGTGCCAGCAGCTTCTACGTGACAGGGGGCGAAGATACGCAGTATTTT.

Points on this clone: The sample holds other DNA sequences that translate to the same CDR3. J is TRBJ1-1 and V is TRBV18; 8 bases match TRBD1. The trim removed 6 bases at V and 1 base at J, leaving 4 bases unmatched. The germline CDR1 and CDR2 sequences are KGHSH and LQKENI. The CDR3 is 14 residues long. The CDR3 region is CASSPGTGNTEAFF. The CDR3 coding sequence is TGTGCCAGCTCCCCCGGGACAGGGAACACTGAAGCTTTCTTT.

The chain couples TRBV7-3 to TRBJ2-3; D perhaps matches TRBD2 (7 bases). Germline V lookup: CDR1 SGHTA, CDR2 FQGTGA. The CDR3 length is 15 residues. V lost 4 bases to trimming and J lost 3 bases, with 14 bases between them. Here the CDR3 reads CASSSLGGATDTQYF. In DNA form, the CDR3 reads TGTGCCAGCAGCTCCCTGGGGGGGGCAACAGATACGCAGTATTTT.

V gene TRBV28 combines with J gene TRBJ2-2; 7 bases are a match to TRBD1. CDR3 length equals 15 residues. V dropped 4 bases and J dropped 5; count of bases not matched to a gene: 7. Germline CDR1 MDHEN, CDR2 SYDVKM. The CDR3 here is CASSYQDRVTGELFF. As DNA, the CDR3 is TGTGCCAGCAGTTATCAAGACAGGGTTACCGGGGAGCTGTTTTTT.

This clone came up a few times. The rearrangement uses TRBV30 and TRBJ2-5; perhaps TRBD1 as D (6 bases). V dropped 3 bases and J dropped 5 bases, with 19 bases sitting between them. Germline CDR1 reads GTSNPN; CDR2 reads SVGIG (reference sequence). The CDR3 length is 15 residues. The CDR3 sequence: CAWRQTRRGRETQYF. The CDR3, as DNA: TGTGCCTGGAGGCAAACCCGCAGGGGAAGGGAGACCCAGTACTTC.

This rearrangement joins TRBV6-6 to TRBJ1-1; D is possibly TRBD1 (5 bases). This CDR3 region has 13 residues. Germline V lookup: CDR1 MNHNY, CDR2 SVGAGI (reference sequence). Trimming cost V 5 bases and J 3 bases, with 10 bases left between them. CDR3 in DNA: TGTGCCAGCAGTCCCCAAGGGGACACTGAAGCTTTCTTT. Encoded protein: CASSPQGDTEAFF.

V gene TRBV28 combines with J gene TRBJ2-3, with 7 bases that match TRBD2. The CDR3 has 17 residues. V shed 3 bases, J shed 4 bases, and the junction held 13 bases outside the gene matches. From germline, CDR1 is MDHEN and CDR2 SYDVKM. The CDR3 is CASSLKRLALWADTQYF. In DNA form, the CDR3 reads TGTGCCAGCAGTTTGAAGCGACTAGCCCTTTGGGCAGATACGCAGTATTTT.

This clone was seen a handful of times. The chain joins TRBV11-2 to TRBJ2-6; the D gene is possibly TRBD2 (5 bases). Between the trimmed V and J ends, which lost 2 bases and 0 bases, there was a span of 11 bases. The germline gives CDR1 SGHAT, CDR2 FQNNGV. The CDR3 length is 17 residues. CDR3 sequence (DNA): TGTGCCAGCAGCTTATTGCCGGGAACCTCTGGGGCCAACGTCCTGACTTTC. Its protein product is CASSLLPGTSGANVLTF. Together with reference TRBV11-2 and TRBJ2-6, the CDR3 gives the full variable domain: EAGVAQSPRYKIIEKRQSVAFWCNPISGHATLYWYQQILGQGPKLLIQFQNNGVVDDSQLPKDRFSAERLKGVDSTLKIQPAKLEDSAVYLCASSLLPGTSGANVLTFGAGSRLTVL.

This clone was seen a handful of times. V usage is TRBV5-1 and J usage is TRBJ2-5; 9 nucleotides agree with TRBD2. There are 16 residues in the CDR3. The germline V gene encodes CDR1 SGHRS and CDR2 YFSETQ. The V gene end was trimmed by 4 bases and the J gene end by 1 base; junction bases not matched to a gene: 8. The CDR3 nucleotides read TGCGCCAGCAGCCCGGGGACTAGCAACCTCCAAGAGACCCAGTACTTC. This gives the protein CASSPGTSNLQETQYF.

The V call is TRBV6-5, the J call TRBJ1-2, with TRBD1 matching over 10 bases. Germline-derived CDR1 and CDR2 are MNHEY and SVGAGI. J gave up 4 bases and V 4 bases, and 3 bases lay outside the gene matches. The CDR3 runs 14 residues. The CDR3 reads CASSSGTGAYGYTF. The CDR3 region has the DNA TGTGCCAGCAGTTCCGGGACAGGGGCCTATGGCTACACCTTC.

The rearrangement joins TRBV5-1 to TRBJ1-3, with D possibly TRBD1 on 6 matching bases. The CDR3 extends over 14 amino acids. From germline, CDR1 is SGHRS and CDR2 YFSETQ. V was shortened by 0 bases and J by 3 bases, with 7 bases between the two germline ends. Written as DNA, the CDR3 is TGCGCCAGCAGCTTGGCAGGGGTTGGAAACACCATATATTTT. This translates into CASSLAGVGNTIYF. The full variable domain, in which reference TRBV5-1 and TRBJ1-3 provide the parts outside the CDR3, is KAGVTQTPRYLIKTRGQQVTLSCSPISGHRSVSWYQQTPGQGLQFLFEYFSETQRNKGNFPGRFSGRQFSNSRSEMNVSTLELGDSALYLCASSLAGVGNTIYFGEGSWLTVV.

This sequence joins TRBV5-4 and TRBJ2-7; 8 nucleotides align to TRBD1. CDR1 is SGHNT, CDR2 YYREEE, per germline (reference sequence). With 0 bases clipped from V and 1 base from J, the junction kept 3 bases outside the gene matches. There are 15 residues in the CDR3. CDR3 coding DNA: TGTGCCAGCAGCTTGGGGACAGGGATTTCCTACGAGCAGTACTTC. Amino acid sequence: CASSLGTGISYEQYF.

The rearrangement joins TRBV2 to TRBJ1-1; the match to TRBD1 covers 7 bases. With 7 bases clipped from V and 4 bases from J, the junction kept 9 bases outside the gene matches. This CDR3 has 14 amino acids. Germline assignment: CDR1 SNHLY and CDR2 FYNNEI. The CDR3 loop reads CASIPREGATEAFF. Written as DNA, the CDR3 is TGTGCCAGCATTCCCCGGGAGGGGGCCACTGAAGCTTTCTTT. Looking up the rest from reference TRBV2 and TRBJ1-1 gives the full variable domain: EPEVTQTPSHQVTQMGQEVILRCVPISNHLYFYWYRQILGQKVEFLVSFYNNEISEKSEIFDDQFSVERPDGSNFTLKIRSTKLEDSAMYFCASIPREGATEAFFGQGTRLTVV.

Worth noting for this clone: The junction shows a germline mismatch at one end, possibly a read error. V usage is TRBV7-7 and J usage is TRBJ2-1, with 12 bases lining up with TRBD2. The V gene's germline CDR1 is SSHAT and CDR2 FNYEAQ (reference sequence). This CDR3 has 15 amino acids. CDR3 in amino acids: CASSSGLAGTNEQFF. CDR3 nucleotide sequence: TGTGCTAGCAGCTCCGGACTAGCGGGGACGAATGAGCAGTTCTTC.

This clone appeared a few times. V is TRBV9 and J is TRBJ2-5, with D tentatively TRBD2 (6 bases). Germline V gene sequence: CDR1 SGDLS, CDR2 YYNGEE. V was cut by 2 bases and J by 5 bases, with 13 bases left in between. The CDR3 is 14 amino acids. The CDR3 loop reads CASSVSGRGETQYF. CDR3 sequence (DNA): TGTGCCAGCAGCGTTTCGGGTCGGGGGGAGACCCAGTACTTC.

The chain is built from TRBV9 and TRBJ1-6; D unresolved. The CDR3 sequence is 13 residues long. Trimming removed 0 bases at V and 8 bases at J, with 6 bases between. Germline CDR1 and CDR2: SGDLS and YYNGEE. CDR3 region: CASSVGEDSPLHF. The DNA for the CDR3 is TGTGCCAGCAGCGTAGGGGAGGATTCACCCCTCCACTTT.

This clone was observed a few times. The DNA of the CDR3 is TGTGCCAGCTCCGGGACAGCCTACAATGAGCAGTTCTTC. Encoded protein: CASSGTAYNEQFF. The V call is TRBV28, the J call TRBJ2-1; 7 nucleotides line up with TRBD1. Unmatched junction bases numbered 3, after V lost 8 bases and J lost 2 bases. CDR3 length: 13 amino acids. Germline CDR1 reads MDHEN; CDR2 reads SYDVKM.

The V gene is TRBV6-1, the J gene TRBJ1-3; D is possibly TRBD1 (5 bases). This CDR3 has 15 amino acids. The V gene lost 3 bases and the J gene lost 2 bases, with 11 bases spanning the gap. In germline, CDR1 is MNHNS, CDR2 SASEGT. The CDR3 region has the DNA TGTGCCAGCAGTGAGGGCCACAGGACTGGAAACACCATATATTTT. It encodes CASSEGHRTGNTIYF.